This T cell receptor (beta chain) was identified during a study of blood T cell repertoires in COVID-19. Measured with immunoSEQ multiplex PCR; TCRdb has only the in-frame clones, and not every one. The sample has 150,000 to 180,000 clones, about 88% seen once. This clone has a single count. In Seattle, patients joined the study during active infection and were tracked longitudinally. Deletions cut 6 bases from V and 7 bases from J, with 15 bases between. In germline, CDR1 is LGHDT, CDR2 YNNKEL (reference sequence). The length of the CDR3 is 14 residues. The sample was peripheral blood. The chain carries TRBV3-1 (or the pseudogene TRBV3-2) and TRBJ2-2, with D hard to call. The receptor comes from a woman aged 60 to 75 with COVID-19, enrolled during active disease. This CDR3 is CASRPLRQDGELFF. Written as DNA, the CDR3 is TGTGCCAGCAGGCCCCTTCGTCAGGACGGGGAGCTGTTTTTT.